This note documents a single T cell receptor (beta chain) sequence. Its specificity is unknown. The data stem from a study of T cell responses to AZD1222 COVID-19 vaccine. General study results and limits: Females outnumbered males among donors, who were mostly white British; clonal diversity was possibly underestimated. Samples come after the peak T cell response, not at day 14. Baseline seropositivity characterized only a handful of AZD1222 recipients.

CDR1 is SGHVS, CDR2 FQNEAQ, per germline. V lost 5 bases and J 9 bases, leaving 14 bases between the germline ends. The CDR3 has 14 amino acids. TCRdb's table, derived via immunoSEQ multiplex PCR, lists solely in-frame clones and lacks some. Among about 110,000 clones listed, around 93% were seen once. The genes are TRBV7-8 and TRBJ1-6; D is uncertain. This clonotype was obtained from an adult in good health. This material consisted of peripheral blood, taken on day 0 of AZD1222 vaccination. This chain's CDR3 is CASSRDTIGSPLHF. The CDR3 DNA sequence: TGTGCCAGCAGCCGCGACACTATCGGTTCACCCCTCCACTTT.